Each of the 17 T cell receptor beta chains below was sequenced from the same sample in a study of Tregs in tolerant kidney transplant recipients. Assay: immunoSEQ multiplex PCR; the TCRdb copy retains only in-frame clones and omits some. The sample lists around 78,000 clones, roughly 90% occurring once. Here the sequenced sample was Tregs from blood, taken before the transplant. Receptors were obtained from a human donor who received a combined kidney and bone marrow transplant.

The chain uses TRBV2 and TRBJ2-2, with 8 bases lining up with TRBD1. CDR3 length: 17 residues. V was pared by 7 bases and J by 7 bases, with 17 bases of the junction left unmatched. The germline V gene has CDR1 SNHLY and CDR2 FYNNEI. In DNA, the CDR3 is TGTGCCAGCAATAGGGAGCCGAGACAGGGGTTTAACGGGGAGCTGTTTTTT. The encoded protein is CASNREPRQGFNGELFF.

This chain uses TRBV18 with TRBJ1-4; a possible D gene is TRBD1 (5 bases). Germline CDR1 is KGHSH and CDR2 is LQKENI. V lost 0 bases and J lost 7, with 12 bases in between. This CDR3 is built from 15 residues. In DNA, the CDR3 is TGTGCCAGCTCACCACCCGGCAGCCAGGGTGAAAAACTGTTTTTT. This translates into CASSPPGSQGEKLFF.

The gene calls are TRBV5-5 and TRBJ1-2; D not resolved. The CDR3 has 12 residues. V was clipped by 7 bases and J by 3 bases, with 10 bases between them. Germline assignment: CDR1 SGHKS and CDR2 YYEKEE (reference sequence). CDR3 loop: CASGPGDYGYTF. In DNA form, the CDR3 reads TGTGCCAGCGGCCCGGGAGACTATGGCTACACCTTC.

This clone ranks as medium-sized (0.01 to 0.1%). This chain joins TRBV7-2 and TRBJ2-4; a weak D match, TRBD1 (6 bases). The CDR3 loop spans 15 amino acids. From germline, CDR1 is SGHTA and CDR2 FQGNSA. V lost 5 bases to trimming and J lost 0 bases, with 11 bases between them. The CDR3 loop reads CASSKDSLAKNIQYF. The CDR3, as DNA: TGTGCCAGCAGCAAGGACAGTCTAGCCAAAAACATTCAGTACTTC.

The chain uses TRBV9 and TRBJ1-1, with 7 bases matching TRBD1. V was pared by 0 bases and J by 1 base, with 0 bases of the junction left unmatched. The CDR3 runs to 14 residues. CDR1 is SGDLS and CDR2 is YYNGEE in the germline V gene. The CDR3 DNA is TGTGCCAGCAGCGTAGACAGGGGGAACACTGAAGCTTTCTTT. Protein: CASSVDRGNTEAFF. The complete variable domain, with remaining parts taken from reference TRBV9 and TRBJ1-1, reads DSGVTQTPKHLITATGQRVTLRCSPRSGDLSVYWYQQSLDQGLQFLIQYYNGEERAKGNILERFSAQQFPDLHSELNLSSLELGDSALYFCASSVDRGNTEAFFGQGTRLTVV.

This chain connects TRBV29-1 to TRBJ1-1; D may be TRBD1 (5 bases). Germline assignment: CDR1 SQVTM and CDR2 ANQGSEA. The CDR3 is 10 residues long. V was cut by 3 bases and J by 11 bases, with 10 bases left in between. The CDR3 nucleotides are TGCAGCGTTGAGGGACGGGGTGCTTTCTTT. Its protein is CSVEGRGAFF.

The genes are TRBV29-1 and TRBJ2-1; 9 bases fit TRBD1. The CDR3 has 17 residues. V was clipped by 7 bases and J by 3 bases; unmatched bases: 16. Per the germline V gene, CDR1 is SQVTM and CDR2 is ANQGSEA. DNA of the CDR3: TGCAGCGCTTCCGGGACAGGGACTACTAAGGGCTACAATGAGCAGTTCTTC. Translated: CSASGTGTTKGYNEQFF.

The rearrangement links TRBV6-1 to TRBJ2-3; no reliable D call. V was clipped by 0 bases and J by 5 bases, with 6 bases between them. The germline V gene encodes CDR1 MNHNS and CDR2 SASEGT. CDR3 length: 13 residues. The CDR3 protein is CASSEASIDTQYF. In nucleotides, the CDR3 is TGTGCCAGCAGTGAAGCTTCCATAGATACGCAGTATTTT.

The gene calls are TRBV4-2 and TRBJ2-5; D is perhaps TRBD2 (6 bases). Trimming pared 1 base from V and 7 bases from J, leaving 16 bases between. Per germline, CDR1 LGHNA and CDR2 YNFKEQ. The CDR3 has 15 residues. The CDR3 bases are TGTGCCAGCAGCCAAGCGGAGGGCTCCAAGCCGACCCAGTACTTC. Translating it yields CASSQAEGSKPTQYF.

V gene TRBV19 combines with J gene TRBJ1-2; tentative D call: TRBD1 (5 bases). Germline CDR1 LNHDA, CDR2 SQIVND (reference sequence). Trimming left V 4 bases short and J 1 base short, with 16 bases between. The CDR3 spans 16 residues. CDR3 amino acids: CASSTKLRGLNYGYTF. The CDR3 coding sequence is TGTGCCAGTAGTACCAAATTACGGGGACTTAACTATGGCTACACCTTC.

V and J are TRBV6-1 and TRBJ2-7; 10 bases map to TRBD2. The CDR3 has 14 amino acids. V shed 7 bases, J shed 5 bases, and the junction held 8 bases outside the gene matches. From germline, CDR1 is MNHNS and CDR2 SASEGT. CDR3 nucleotides: TGTGCCAGCACAGGGGTAGCGGGAGGCAACGAGCAGTACTTC. Residues: CASTGVAGGNEQYF.

Turning to this clone: At one of its ends the junction is not consistent with the germline gene, which may arise from a read error. This chain joins TRBV6-4 and TRBJ1-5; D unclear. This CDR3 spans 14 amino acids. The germline CDR1 and CDR2 sequences are MRHNA and SNTAGT. The DNA of the CDR3 is TGTGCCAACAGTGACGGTGTCGGGAATCAGCCCCAGCATTTT. This gives the protein CANSDGVGNQPQHF.

V gene TRBV7-6 combines with J gene TRBJ1-2; 7 bases fit TRBD1. Germline lookup yields CDR1 SGHVS and CDR2 FNYEAQ. The ends lost 4 bases at V and 6 bases at J; junction bases unmatched: 8. The length of the CDR3 is 14 residues. This chain's CDR3 is CASSSRQGSDGYTF. Written as DNA, the CDR3 is TGTGCCAGCAGCTCCCGACAGGGTTCGGATGGCTACACCTTC.

This chain joins TRBV28 and TRBJ2-3, with 7 bases lining up with TRBD1. The trim removed 5 bases at V and 2 bases at J, leaving 4 bases unmatched. Per germline, CDR1 MDHEN and CDR2 SYDVKM. This CDR3 comprises 14 residues. The CDR3 protein is CASSPGQVTDTQYF. The CDR3 region has the DNA TGTGCCAGCAGTCCAGGACAGGTCACAGATACGCAGTATTTT.

The V and J genes are TRBV7-8 and TRBJ1-1; D ambiguous. The CDR3 is 13 residues long. The V end was cut by 1 base, the J end by 1 base, with 4 bases between. Germline CDR1 and CDR2: SGHVS and FQNEAQ. CDR3 loop: CASSLEPNTEAFF. The CDR3 DNA sequence: TGTGCCAGCAGCTTAGAGCCGAACACTGAAGCTTTCTTT.

The table lists this clone with a count of one. J is TRBJ2-3 and V is TRBV18, with TRBD2 identical over 12 bases. Unmatched junction bases numbered 5, after V lost 2 bases and J lost 5 bases. Germline CDR1 reads KGHSH; CDR2 reads LQKENI. The CDR3 runs 16 residues. CDR3 nucleotides: TGTGCCAGCTCACCATGGACTAGCGGGAATGAAGATACGCAGTATTTT. This codes for CASSPWTSGNEDTQYF.

The chain employs TRBV6-1 and TRBJ2-7; D not resolved. Trimming took off 1 base at V and 7 bases at J, with 20 bases between the two ends. This CDR3 is built from 16 residues. Germline V lookup: CDR1 MNHNS, CDR2 SASEGT. CDR3 bases: TGTGCCAGCAGTGAAGGTAAACCGGGCCACAGCGAGGAGCAGTACTTC. Amino acid sequence: CASSEGKPGHSEEQYF.